This entry is about one TCR beta chain. Using immunoSEQ multiplex PCR, the repertoire was profiled, and TCRdb retains in-frame clones only, with some absent. This sample yields over 120,000 clones, of which 70% to 90% are seen a single time; 17% belongs to the top ten. As to time point: blood 4 weeks post-SBRT, at nephrectomy. Treatment here: 15 Gy SBRT to primary tumor, nephrectomy 4 weeks later. Nephrectomy followed 15 Gy stereotactic body radiation by 4 weeks. The tumor was a clear cell renal cell carcinoma. This sample is part of a study of radiation and T cells in renal cell carcinoma. The V segment lost 4 bases and the J segment 1 base; nucleotides outside the gene matches: 5. Germline V gene lookup returns CDR1 MNHNY and CDR2 SVGAGI (reference sequence). The CDR3 runs 15 residues.

The sequencing here drew on blood, taken from a patient whose treatment included radiotherapy and nephrectomy. This clonotype was obtained from a woman between 45 and 65 years old with renal cell carcinoma. The rearrangement uses TRBV6-6 and TRBJ1-1, with 8 positions matching TRBD1. CDR3 in DNA: TGTGCCAGCAGTTCCCAGACAGGGGAGAACACTGAAGCTTTCTTT. It specifies CASSSQTGENTEAFF.